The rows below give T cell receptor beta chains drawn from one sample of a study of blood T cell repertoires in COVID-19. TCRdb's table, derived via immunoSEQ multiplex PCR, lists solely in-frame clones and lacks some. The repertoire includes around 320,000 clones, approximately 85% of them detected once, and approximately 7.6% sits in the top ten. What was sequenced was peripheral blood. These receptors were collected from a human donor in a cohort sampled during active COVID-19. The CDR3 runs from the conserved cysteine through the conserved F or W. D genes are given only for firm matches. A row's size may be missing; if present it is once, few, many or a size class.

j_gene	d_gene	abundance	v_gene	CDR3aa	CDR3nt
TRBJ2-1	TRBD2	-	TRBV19	CASTLTGGHNEQFF	TGTGCCAGTACCCTTACGGGGGGGCACAATGAGCAGTTCTTC
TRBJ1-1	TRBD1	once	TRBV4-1	CASSQANRGLMNTEAFF	TGCGCCAGCAGCCAAGCGAACAGGGGATTAATGAACACTGAAGCTTTCTTT
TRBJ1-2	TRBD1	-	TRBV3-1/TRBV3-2	CASSQAGTGLSVDGYTF	TGTGCCAGCAGCCAAGCCGGGACAGGGCTCTCCGTGGATGGCTACACCTTC
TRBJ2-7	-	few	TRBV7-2	CASTWLFQAYEQYF	TGTGCCAGCACCTGGTTGTTTCAGGCCTACGAGCAGTACTTC
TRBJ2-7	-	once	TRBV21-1	CASILITGGGPYEQYF	TGTGCCAGCATCCTAATAACGGGAGGGGGCCCCTACGAGCAGTACTTC
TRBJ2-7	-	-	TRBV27	CASSLPPGVSSYEQYF	TGTGCCAGCAGTTTACCCCCAGGCGTTAGCTCCTACGAGCAGTACTTC
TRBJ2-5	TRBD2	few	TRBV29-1	CSVEPSGETQYF	TGCAGCGTTGAGCCTAGCGGGGAGACCCAGTACTTC
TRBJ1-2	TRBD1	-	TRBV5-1	CASSPEQGGLYGYTF	TGCGCCAGCAGCCCGGAACAGGGGGGGCTCTATGGCTACACCTTC
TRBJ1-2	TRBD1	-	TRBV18	CASSRDRGDYGYTF	TGTGCCAGCTCACGGGACAGGGGAGACTATGGCTACACCTTC
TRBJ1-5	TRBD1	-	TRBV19	CASSPQGASNQPQHF	TGTGCCAGTAGCCCCCAGGGGGCAAGCAATCAGCCCCAGCATTTT
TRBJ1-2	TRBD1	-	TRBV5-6	CASSFTPGTDYGYTF	TGTGCCAGCAGCTTTACTCCCGGGACAGACTATGGCTACACCTTC
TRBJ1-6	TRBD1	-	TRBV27	CASSFFRDRSNSPLHF	TGTGCCAGCAGTTTTTTTAGGGACAGATCAAATTCACCCCTCCACTTT
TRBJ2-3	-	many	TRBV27	CASTSVAIDTQYF	TGTGCCAGCACTTCGGTAGCTATAGATACGCAGTATTTT
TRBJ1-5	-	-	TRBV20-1	CSASQAGVVSNQPQHF	TGCAGTGCTAGTCAAGCGGGGGTGGTGAGCAATCAGCCCCAGCATTTT
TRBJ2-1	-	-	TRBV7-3	CASSSDSSSYNEQFF	TGTGCCAGCAGCTCGGACTCAAGCTCCTACAATGAGCAGTTCTTC
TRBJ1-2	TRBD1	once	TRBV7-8	CASSSVTGTNYGYTF	TGTGCCAGCAGCTCAGTGACAGGGACTAACTATGGCTACACCTTC
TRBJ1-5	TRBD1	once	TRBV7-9	CASSTGTGFHQPQHF	TGTGCCAGCAGCACGGGGACAGGGTTCCATCAGCCCCAGCATTTT